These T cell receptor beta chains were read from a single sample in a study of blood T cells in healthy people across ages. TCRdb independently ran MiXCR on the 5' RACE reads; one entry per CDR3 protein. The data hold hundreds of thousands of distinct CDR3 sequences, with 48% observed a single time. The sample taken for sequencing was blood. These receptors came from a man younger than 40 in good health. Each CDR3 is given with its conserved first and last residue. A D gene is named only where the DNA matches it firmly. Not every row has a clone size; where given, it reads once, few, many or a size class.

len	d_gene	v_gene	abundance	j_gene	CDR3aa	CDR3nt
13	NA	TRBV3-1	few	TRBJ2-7	CASSQAGPYEQYF	TGTGCCAGCAGCCAAGCGGGCCCCTACGAGCAGTACTTC
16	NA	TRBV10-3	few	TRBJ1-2	CAISETYSDINYGYTF	TGTGCCATCAGTGAGACATATTCGGACATCAACTATGGCTACACCTTC
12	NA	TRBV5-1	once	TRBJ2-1	CASGDAYKEQFF	TGCGCCAGCGGGGACGCCTACAAGGAGCAGTTCTTC
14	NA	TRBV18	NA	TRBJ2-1	CASSPETDYNEQFF	TGTGCCAGCTCACCAGAGACAGACTACAATGAGCAGTTCTTC
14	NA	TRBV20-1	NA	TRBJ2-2	CSARQPQGPGELFF	TGCAGTGCTAGACAACCACAGGGACCCGGGGAGCTGTTTTTT
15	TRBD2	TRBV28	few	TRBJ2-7	CASSQTSGAVNIQYF	TGTGCCAGCAGTCAAACAAGCGGGGCGGTAAACATTCAGTACTTT
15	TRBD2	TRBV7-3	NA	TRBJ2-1	CASSLTLGGVYEQFF	TGTGCCAGCAGCTTAACGCTCGGGGGGGTATATGAGCAGTTCTTC
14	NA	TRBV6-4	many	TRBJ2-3	CASSDKGAADTQYF	TGTGCCAGCAGTGACAAGGGTGCGGCAGATACGCAGTATTTT
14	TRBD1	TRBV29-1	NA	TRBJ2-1	CSALGQGRTNEQFF	TGCAGCGCCCTGGGACAGGGACGTACCAATGAGCAGTTCTTC
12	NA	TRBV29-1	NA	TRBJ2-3	CSVEVNTDTQYF	TGCAGCGTTGAGGTGAACACAGATACGCAGTATTTT
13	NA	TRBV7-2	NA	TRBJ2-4	CASSVTDYNEQYF	TGTGCCAGCAGCGTGACAGATTACAATGAGCAGTACTTC
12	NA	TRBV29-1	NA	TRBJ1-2	CSVVEGSYGYTF	TGCAGCGTTGTCGAGGGCAGCTATGGCTACACCTTC
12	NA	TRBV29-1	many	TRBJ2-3	CSGLGGADTQYF	TGCAGCGGGTTAGGTGGGGCAGATACGCAGTATTTT
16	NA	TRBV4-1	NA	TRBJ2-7	CASNQDSQVFSYEQYF	TGCGCCAGCAACCAAGATTCCCAGGTCTTCTCCTACGAGCAGTACTTC
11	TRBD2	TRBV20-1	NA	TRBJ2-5	CSAAGDWTQYF	TGCAGTGCGGCGGGAGATTGGACCCAGTACTTC
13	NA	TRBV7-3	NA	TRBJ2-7	CASSLSQSSEQYF	TGTGCCAGCAGCTTATCCCAATCCTCCGAGCAGTACTTC
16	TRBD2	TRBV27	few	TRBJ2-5	CASSPLAGGRKETQYF	TGTGCCAGCAGTCCATTAGCGGGGGGACGAAAAGAGACCCAGTACTTC
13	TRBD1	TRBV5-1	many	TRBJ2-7	CASSSTGTYEQYF	TGTGCCAGCAGCTCGACAGGGACCTACGAGCAGTACTTC
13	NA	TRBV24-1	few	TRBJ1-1	CATRPSGNTEAFF	TGTGCCACCCGACCGTCGGGGAACACTGAAGCTTTCTTT
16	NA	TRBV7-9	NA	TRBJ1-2	CASSLAHVELSDGYTF	TGTGCCAGCAGCTTAGCGCATGTAGAACTTTCGGATGGCTACACCTTC
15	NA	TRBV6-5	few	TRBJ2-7	CASSYYRDPAYEQYF	TGTGCCAGCAGTTATTATAGAGACCCCGCCTACGAGCAGTACTTC
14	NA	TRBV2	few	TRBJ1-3	CASRVLSSGNTIYF	TGTGCCAGCAGGGTTCTTAGCTCTGGAAACACCATATATTTT
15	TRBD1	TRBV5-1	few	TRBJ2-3	CASSKDRASTDTQYF	TGCGCCAGCAGCAAGGACAGGGCTAGCACAGATACGCAGTATTTT
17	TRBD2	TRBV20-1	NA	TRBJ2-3	CSARDVLAGVRADTQYF	TGCAGTGCTAGAGACGTACTAGCGGGAGTTAGGGCAGATACGCAGTATTTT
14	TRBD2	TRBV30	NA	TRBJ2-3	CAAGSSGGADTQYF	TGTGCCGCTGGGTCGAGCGGGGGGGCAGATACGCAGTATTTT
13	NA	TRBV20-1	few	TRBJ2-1	CSARTVASNEQFF	TGCAGTGCTAGGACGGTAGCGTCAAATGAGCAGTTCTTC
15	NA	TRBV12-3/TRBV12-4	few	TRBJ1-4	CASSATDSLNEKLFF	TGTGCCAGCAGTGCTACGGACAGCCTGAATGAAAAACTGTTTTTT
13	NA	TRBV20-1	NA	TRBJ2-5	CSARDPRRQTQYF	TGCAGTGCTAGAGATCCCAGGCGGCAGACCCAGTACTTC
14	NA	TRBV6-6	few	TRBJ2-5	CASSYEGLIRTQYF	TGTGCCAGCAGTTACGAAGGGCTAATTAGGACCCAGTACTTC
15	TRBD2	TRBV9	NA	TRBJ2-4	CASSAAAGRAYIQYF	TGTGCCAGCAGCGCTGCCGCGGGGAGGGCGTACATTCAGTACTTC
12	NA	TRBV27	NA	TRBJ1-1	CASSLFGREAFF	TGTGCCAGCAGTTTATTTGGAAGAGAAGCTTTCTTT
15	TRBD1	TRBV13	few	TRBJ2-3	CASSRTGESTDTQYF	TGTGCCAGCAGCCGAACAGGGGAGAGCACAGATACGCAGTATTTT
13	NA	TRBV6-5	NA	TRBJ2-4	CASSRTRGAIQYF	TGTGCCAGCAGCCGGACCCGGGGGGCGATTCAGTACTTC
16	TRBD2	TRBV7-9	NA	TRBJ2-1	CASSSSGGSYYNEQFF	TGTGCCAGCAGCTCCAGCGGGGGATCTTACTACAATGAGCAGTTCTTC
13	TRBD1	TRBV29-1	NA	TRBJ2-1	CSGAGQGVNEQFF	TGCAGCGGTGCGGGACAGGGGGTGAATGAGCAGTTCTTC